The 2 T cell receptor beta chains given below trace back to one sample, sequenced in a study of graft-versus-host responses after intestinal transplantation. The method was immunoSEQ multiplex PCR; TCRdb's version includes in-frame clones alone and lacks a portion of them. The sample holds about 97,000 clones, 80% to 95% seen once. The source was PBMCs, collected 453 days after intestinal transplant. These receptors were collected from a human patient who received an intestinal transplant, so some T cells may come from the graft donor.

The CDR3 DNA is TGTGCCACCGACAGGAAGAACACTGAAGCTTTCTTT. It codes for CATDRKNTEAFF. V gene TRBV6-1 combines with J gene TRBJ1-1; D perhaps matches TRBD1 (6 bases). Between the trimmed V and J ends, which lost 10 bases and 1 base, there was a span of 10 bases. The CDR3 contains 12 residues. Germline V gene lookup returns CDR1 MNHNS and CDR2 SASEGT.

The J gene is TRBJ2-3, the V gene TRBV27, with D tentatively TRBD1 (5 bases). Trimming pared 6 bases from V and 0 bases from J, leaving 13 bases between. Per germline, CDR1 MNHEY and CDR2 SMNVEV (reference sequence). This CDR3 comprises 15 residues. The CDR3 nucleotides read TGTGCCAGCAGCACAACAGGATCTAGCACAGATACGCAGTATTTT. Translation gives CASSTTGSSTDTQYF.